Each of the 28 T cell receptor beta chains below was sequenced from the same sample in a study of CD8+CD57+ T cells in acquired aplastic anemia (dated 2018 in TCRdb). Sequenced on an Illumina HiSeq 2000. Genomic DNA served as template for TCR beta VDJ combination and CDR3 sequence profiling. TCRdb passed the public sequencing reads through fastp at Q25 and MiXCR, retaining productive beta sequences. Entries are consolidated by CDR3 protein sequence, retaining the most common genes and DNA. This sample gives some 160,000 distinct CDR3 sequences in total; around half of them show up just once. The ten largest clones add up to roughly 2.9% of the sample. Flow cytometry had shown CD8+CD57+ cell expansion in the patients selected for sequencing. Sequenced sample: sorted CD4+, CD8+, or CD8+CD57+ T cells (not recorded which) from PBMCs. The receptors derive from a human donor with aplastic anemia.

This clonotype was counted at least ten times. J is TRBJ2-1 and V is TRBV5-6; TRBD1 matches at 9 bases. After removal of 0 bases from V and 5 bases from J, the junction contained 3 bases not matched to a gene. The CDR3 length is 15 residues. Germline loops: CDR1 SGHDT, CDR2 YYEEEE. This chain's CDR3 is CASSLAGDRDNEQFF. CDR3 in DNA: TGTGCCAGCAGCTTGGCTGGGGACAGGGACAATGAGCAGTTCTTC.

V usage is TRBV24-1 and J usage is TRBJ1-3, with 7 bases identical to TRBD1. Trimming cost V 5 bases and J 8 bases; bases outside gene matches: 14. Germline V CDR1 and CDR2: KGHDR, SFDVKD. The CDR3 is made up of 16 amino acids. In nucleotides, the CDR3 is TGTGCCACCAGTGGTGGGACAGACAAGGCCGTAGACACCATATATTTT. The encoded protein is CATSGGTDKAVDTIYF.

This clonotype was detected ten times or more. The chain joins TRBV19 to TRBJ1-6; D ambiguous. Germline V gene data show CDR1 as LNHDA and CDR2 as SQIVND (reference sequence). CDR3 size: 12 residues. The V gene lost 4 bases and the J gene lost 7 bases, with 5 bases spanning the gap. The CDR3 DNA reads TGTGCCAGTAGTACAAGGAATTCACCCCTCCACTTT. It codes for CASSTRNSPLHF.

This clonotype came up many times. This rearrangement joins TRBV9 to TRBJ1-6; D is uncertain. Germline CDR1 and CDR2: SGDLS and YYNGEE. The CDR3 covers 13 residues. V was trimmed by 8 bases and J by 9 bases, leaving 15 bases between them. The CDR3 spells CASGELRGSPLHF. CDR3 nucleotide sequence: TGTGCCAGTGGGGAGCTGCGAGGTTCACCCCTCCACTTT.

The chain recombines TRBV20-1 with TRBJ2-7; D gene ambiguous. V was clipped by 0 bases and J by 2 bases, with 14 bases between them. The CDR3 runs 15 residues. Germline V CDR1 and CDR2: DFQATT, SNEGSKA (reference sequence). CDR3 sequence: CSARDPYGVTYEQYF. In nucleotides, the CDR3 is TGCAGTGCTAGAGATCCCTACGGAGTTACCTACGAGCAGTACTTC.

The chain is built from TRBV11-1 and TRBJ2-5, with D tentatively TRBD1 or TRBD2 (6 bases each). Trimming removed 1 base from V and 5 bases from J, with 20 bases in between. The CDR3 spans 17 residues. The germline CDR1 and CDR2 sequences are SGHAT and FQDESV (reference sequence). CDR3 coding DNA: TGTGCCAGCAGCTTAGGGGACGGGGGCGCCGGGCTTGAGACCCAGTACTTC. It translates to CASSLGDGGAGLETQYF.

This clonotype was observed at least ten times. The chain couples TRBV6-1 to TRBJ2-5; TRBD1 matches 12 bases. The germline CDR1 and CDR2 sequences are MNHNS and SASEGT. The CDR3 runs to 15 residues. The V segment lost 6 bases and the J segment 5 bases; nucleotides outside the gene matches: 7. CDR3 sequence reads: CASSDGTGGGETQYF. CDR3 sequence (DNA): TGTGCCAGCAGCGATGGGACAGGGGGCGGGGAGACCCAGTACTTC.

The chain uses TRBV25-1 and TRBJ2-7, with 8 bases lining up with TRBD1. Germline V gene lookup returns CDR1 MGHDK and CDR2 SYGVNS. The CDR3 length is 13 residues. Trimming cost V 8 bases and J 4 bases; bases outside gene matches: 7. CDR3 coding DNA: TGTGCCAGCTCTCGGGACAGGCGATACGAGCAGTACGTC. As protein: CASSRDRRYEQYV.

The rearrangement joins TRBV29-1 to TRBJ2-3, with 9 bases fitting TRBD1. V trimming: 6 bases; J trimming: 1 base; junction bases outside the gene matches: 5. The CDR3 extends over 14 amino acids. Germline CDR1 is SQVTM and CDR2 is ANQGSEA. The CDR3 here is CSVNRGPGTDTQYF. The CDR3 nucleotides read TGCAGCGTGAACAGGGGGCCGGGCACAGATACGCAGTATTTT.

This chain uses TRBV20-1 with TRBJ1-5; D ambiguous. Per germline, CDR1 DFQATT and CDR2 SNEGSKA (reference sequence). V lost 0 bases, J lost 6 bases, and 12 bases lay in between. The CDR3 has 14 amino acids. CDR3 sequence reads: CSARDPEGGQPQHF. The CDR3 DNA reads TGCAGTGCTAGAGATCCGGAGGGCGGTCAGCCCCAGCATTTT.

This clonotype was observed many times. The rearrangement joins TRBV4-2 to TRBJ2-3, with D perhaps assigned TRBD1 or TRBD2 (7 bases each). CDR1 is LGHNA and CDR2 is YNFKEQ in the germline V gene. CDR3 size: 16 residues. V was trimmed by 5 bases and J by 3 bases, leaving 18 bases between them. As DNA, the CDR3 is TGTGCCAGCAGCAGGGAGGGGGGACAGAAGACAGATACGCAGTATTTT. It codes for CASSREGGQKTDTQYF.

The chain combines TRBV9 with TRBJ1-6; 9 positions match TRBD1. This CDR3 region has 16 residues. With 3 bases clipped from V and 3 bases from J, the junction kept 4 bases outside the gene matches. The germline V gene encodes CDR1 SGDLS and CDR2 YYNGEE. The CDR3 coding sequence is TGTGCCAGCAGCGGGACAGGGGATCTCTATAATTCACCCCTCCACTTT. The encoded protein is CASSGTGDLYNSPLHF.

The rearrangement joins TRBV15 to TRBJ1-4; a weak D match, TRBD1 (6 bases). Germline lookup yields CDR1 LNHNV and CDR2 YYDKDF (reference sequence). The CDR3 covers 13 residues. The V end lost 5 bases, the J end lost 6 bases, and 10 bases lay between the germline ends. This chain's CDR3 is CATSSGGDEKLFF. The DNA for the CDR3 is TGTGCCACCAGCTCTGGGGGCGATGAAAAACTGTTTTTT.

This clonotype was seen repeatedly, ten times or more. The CDR3 reads CASSLETETYGYTF. CDR3 sequence (DNA): TGTGCCAGCAGCTTAGAGACGGAAACCTATGGCTACACCTTC. This chain connects TRBV7-2 to TRBJ1-2; no clear D. This CDR3 contains 14 residues. Per germline, CDR1 SGHTA and CDR2 FQGNSA. The V and J ends lost 1 base and 4 bases respectively, with 10 bases between them.

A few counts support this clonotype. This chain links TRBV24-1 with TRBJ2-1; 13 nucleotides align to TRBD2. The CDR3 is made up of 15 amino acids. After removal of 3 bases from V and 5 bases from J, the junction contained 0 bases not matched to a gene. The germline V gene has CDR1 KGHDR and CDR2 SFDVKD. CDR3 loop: CATSDGLAGDNEQFF. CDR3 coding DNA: TGTGCCACCAGTGATGGACTAGCGGGGGACAATGAGCAGTTCTTC.

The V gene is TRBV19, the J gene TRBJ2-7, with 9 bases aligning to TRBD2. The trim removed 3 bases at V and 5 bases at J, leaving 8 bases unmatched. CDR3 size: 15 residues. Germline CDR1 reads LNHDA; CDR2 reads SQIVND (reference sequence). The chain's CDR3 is CASSILAGNRHEQYV. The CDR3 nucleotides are TGTGCCAGTAGTATTCTAGCGGGAAATCGACACGAGCAGTACGTC.

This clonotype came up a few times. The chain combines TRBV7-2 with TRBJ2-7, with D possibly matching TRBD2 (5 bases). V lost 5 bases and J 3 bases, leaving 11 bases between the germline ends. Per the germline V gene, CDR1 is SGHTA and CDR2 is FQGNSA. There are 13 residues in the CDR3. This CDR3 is CASSTRRDYEQYF. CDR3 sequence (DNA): TGTGCCAGCAGCACACGCCGGGACTACGAGCAGTACTTC.

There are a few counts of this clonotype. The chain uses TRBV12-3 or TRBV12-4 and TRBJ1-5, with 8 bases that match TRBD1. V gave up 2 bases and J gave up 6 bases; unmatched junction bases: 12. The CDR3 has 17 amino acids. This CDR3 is CASSLLGRQGAGQPQHF. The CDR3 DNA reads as TGTGCCAGCAGTTTACTGGGCCGGCAGGGGGCGGGTCAGCCCCAGCATTTT.

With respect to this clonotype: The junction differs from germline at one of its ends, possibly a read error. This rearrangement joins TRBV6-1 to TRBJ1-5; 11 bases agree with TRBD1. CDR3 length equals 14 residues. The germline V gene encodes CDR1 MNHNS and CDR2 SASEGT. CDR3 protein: CASIRTGGKQPQHF. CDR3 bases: TGTGCCAGCATTCGGACAGGGGGCAAACAGCCCCAGCATTTT.

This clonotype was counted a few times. CDR3 sequence (DNA): TGCAGTGCTAGAGATAGTCAAGGGTGGGAGTTCTTC. It yields the protein CSARDSQGWEFF. The rearrangement links TRBV20-1 to TRBJ2-1; unclear D gene. The germline V gene has CDR1 DFQATT and CDR2 SNEGSKA (reference sequence). V lost 0 bases to trimming and J lost 14 bases, with 14 bases between them. The CDR3 totals 12 residues.

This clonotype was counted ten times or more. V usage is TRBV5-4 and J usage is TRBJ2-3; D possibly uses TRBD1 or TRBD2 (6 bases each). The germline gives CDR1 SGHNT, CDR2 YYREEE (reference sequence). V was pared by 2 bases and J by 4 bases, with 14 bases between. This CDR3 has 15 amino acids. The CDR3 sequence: CASSLGGLRSDTQYF. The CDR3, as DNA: TGTGCCAGCAGCTTAGGGGGACTCCGCTCAGATACGCAGTATTTT.

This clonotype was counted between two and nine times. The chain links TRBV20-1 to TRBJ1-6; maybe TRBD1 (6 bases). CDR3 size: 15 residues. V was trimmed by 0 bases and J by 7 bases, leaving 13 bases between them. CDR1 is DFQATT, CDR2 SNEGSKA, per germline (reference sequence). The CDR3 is CSARDMAGDNSPLHF. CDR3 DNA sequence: TGCAGTGCTAGAGATATGGCAGGGGACAATTCACCCCTCCACTTT.

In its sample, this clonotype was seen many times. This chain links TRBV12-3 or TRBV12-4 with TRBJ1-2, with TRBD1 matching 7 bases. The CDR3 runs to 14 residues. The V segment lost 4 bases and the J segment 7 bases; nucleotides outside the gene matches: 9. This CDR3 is CASSWGGGQRGYTF. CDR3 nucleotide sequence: TGTGCCAGCAGTTGGGGGGGGGGACAGCGTGGCTACACCTTC.

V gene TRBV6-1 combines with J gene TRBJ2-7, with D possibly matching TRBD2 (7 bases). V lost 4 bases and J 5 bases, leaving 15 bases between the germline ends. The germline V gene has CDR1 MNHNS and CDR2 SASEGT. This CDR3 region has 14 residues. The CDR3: CASSGVGGQDEQYF. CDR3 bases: TGTGCCAGCAGTGGGGTGGGGGGGCAGGACGAGCAGTACTTC.

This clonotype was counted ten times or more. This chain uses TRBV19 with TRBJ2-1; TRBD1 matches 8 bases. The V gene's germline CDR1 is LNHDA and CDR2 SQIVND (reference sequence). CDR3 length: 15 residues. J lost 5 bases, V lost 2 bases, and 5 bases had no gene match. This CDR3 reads CASSIRQGTNNEQFF. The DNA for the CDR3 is TGTGCCAGTAGTATACGACAGGGGACAAACAATGAGCAGTTCTTC.

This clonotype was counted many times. The CDR3 nucleotides read TGCGCCAGCAGCTTGGTAGCGGGAGTGGCAGATACGCAGTATTTT. The encoded protein is CASSLVAGVADTQYF. V is TRBV5-1 and J is TRBJ2-3, with 9 bases identical to TRBD2. There are 15 residues in the CDR3. Germline CDR1 SGHRS, CDR2 YFSETQ. The V and J ends lost 0 bases and 4 bases, in that order; junction bases with no gene match: 3.

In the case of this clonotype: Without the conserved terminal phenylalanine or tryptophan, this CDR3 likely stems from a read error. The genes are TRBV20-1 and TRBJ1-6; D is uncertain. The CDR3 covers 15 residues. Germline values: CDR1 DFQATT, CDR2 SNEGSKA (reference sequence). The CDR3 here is CSAREAELRDSPLHL. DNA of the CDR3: TGCAGTGCTAGGGAGGCAGAACTTAGGGATTCGCCCCTCCACCTT.

CDR3 bases: TGTGCCAGCAGTTTTCAGGCGGTAGGTAGGAGGATGGGGGAGCAGTTCTTC. Protein: CASSFQAVGRRMGEQFF. The gene calls are TRBV27 and TRBJ2-1; tentative D call: TRBD2 (5 bases). There are 17 residues in the CDR3. Germline CDR1 MNHEY, CDR2 SMNVEV (reference sequence). V gave up 3 bases and J gave up 10 bases, with 25 bases separating them.